What follows are 27 T cell receptor beta chains derived from one specimen sequenced in a study of CD4+ T cells in melanoma. The repertoire was sequenced with immunoSEQ multiplex PCR; TCRdb's copy has only in-frame clones and lacks some. The sample holds some 120,000 clones, around 92% seen once. The specimen sequenced was peripheral blood. The receptor source for this set is a human donor with melanoma.

V usage is TRBV4-3 and J usage is TRBJ2-4; D is undetermined. V was pared by 4 bases and J by 0 bases, with 13 bases between. The CDR3 totals 16 residues. Germline lookup yields CDR1 LGHNA and CDR2 YSLEER. CDR3 region: CASSPAQILAKNIQYF. The DNA of the CDR3 is TGCGCCAGCAGCCCGGCCCAGATCTTAGCCAAAAACATTCAGTACTTC.

The chain uses TRBV2 and TRBJ2-3; possible D gene TRBD1, 5 bases. The CDR3 totals 16 residues. V lost 7 bases to trimming and J lost 2 bases, with 19 bases between them. Per germline, CDR1 SNHLY and CDR2 FYNNEI. The CDR3 coding sequence is TGTGCCAGCACCGAAGGGGCAGCGCGGTCCACAGATACGCAGTATTTT. It encodes CASTEGAARSTDTQYF.

The V and J genes are TRBV7-8 and TRBJ1-4, with 9 positions matching TRBD1. This CDR3 has 17 amino acids. Trimming took 4 bases from V and 2 from J; bases not matched to a gene: 8. Germline lookup yields CDR1 SGHVS and CDR2 FQNEAQ. The CDR3 loop reads CASSWEQGAGTNEKLFF. CDR3 nucleotide sequence: TGTGCCAGCAGCTGGGAACAGGGGGCAGGGACTAATGAAAAACTGTTTTTT.

This clone appeared a single time. The chain uses TRBV5-1 and TRBJ2-7; TRBD1 matches 7 bases. Unmatched junction bases numbered 12, after V lost 4 bases and J lost 2 bases. The CDR3 is 16 amino acids. Germline values: CDR1 SGHRS, CDR2 YFSETQ. CDR3 sequence: CASSPIPDRIPYEQYF. In nucleotides, the CDR3 is TGCGCCAGCAGCCCAATCCCGGACAGGATCCCCTACGAGCAGTACTTC.

The CDR3 DNA reads TGTGCCAGCAGTTTCGGGGGGCGCGGCTACACCTTC. As protein: CASSFGGRGYTF. This chain links TRBV28 with TRBJ1-2; D may be TRBD1 (6 bases). Per germline, CDR1 MDHEN and CDR2 SYDVKM. V shed 3 bases and J shed 8 bases, with 10 bases lying between them. The CDR3 covers 12 residues.

This clone was detected once. This chain links TRBV28 with TRBJ2-7, with TRBD1 matching 7 bases. The CDR3 covers 13 residues. CDR1 and CDR2 from the germline V gene are MDHEN and SYDVKM. V trimming: 6 bases; J trimming: 2 bases; junction bases outside the gene matches: 4. The CDR3: CASSYRGPYEQYF. The CDR3 DNA reads as TGTGCCAGCAGCTACAGGGGCCCCTACGAGCAGTACTTC.

The rearrangement links TRBV6-5 to TRBJ1-5; tentatively, D is TRBD1 (5 bases). The V gene's germline CDR1 is MNHEY and CDR2 SVGAGI. CDR3 length equals 14 residues. Trimming took off 5 bases at V and 7 bases at J, with 15 bases between the two ends. CDR3 DNA: TGTGCCAGCAGTCGCGGGACTAATGAACAGCCCCAGCATTTT. As protein: CASSRGTNEQPQHF.

The chain employs TRBV5-1 and TRBJ2-2; D uncertain. Germline V gene lookup returns CDR1 SGHRS and CDR2 YFSETQ. The CDR3 contains 15 residues. V lost 4 bases, J lost 8 bases, and 18 bases lay in between. The CDR3 coding sequence is TGCGCCAGCAGCGGGGTTGGGCCCGGAGTAGGGGAGCTGTTTTTT. Residues: CASSGVGPGVGELFF.

J is TRBJ2-2 and V is TRBV7-6; D ambiguous. The germline V gene encodes CDR1 SGHVS and CDR2 FNYEAQ. The CDR3 sequence is 16 residues long. Trimming stripped 2 bases from V and 2 bases from J, with 12 bases between. CDR3 nucleotide sequence: TGTGCCAGCAGCTTAAATAACCTTCTAAACACCGGGGAGCTGTTTTTT. Its protein is CASSLNNLLNTGELFF.

V is TRBV4-2 and J is TRBJ2-3, with D perhaps matching TRBD2 (5 bases). CDR3 length: 15 amino acids. Germline V lookup: CDR1 LGHNA, CDR2 YNFKEQ. V was cut by 1 base and J by 1 base, with 9 bases left in between. This CDR3 reads CASSQGESRTDTQYF. CDR3 nucleotides: TGTGCCAGCAGCCAAGGGGAGAGTCGCACAGATACGCAGTATTTT.

The genes are TRBV6-6 and TRBJ2-1; 9 bases line up with TRBD2. V dropped 5 bases and J dropped 3; count of bases not matched to a gene: 5. The CDR3 runs 15 residues. Germline V gene data show CDR1 as MNHNY and CDR2 as SVGAGI (reference sequence). This chain's CDR3 is CASSTVAGDYNEQFF. In nucleotides, the CDR3 is TGTGCCAGCAGTACTGTAGCGGGAGACTACAATGAGCAGTTCTTC.

This clone was found a few times. V gene TRBV6-5 combines with J gene TRBJ2-7; no clear D. CDR3 size: 12 residues. Deletions cut 4 bases from V and 2 bases from J, with 6 bases between. Germline V gene data show CDR1 as MNHEY and CDR2 as SVGAGI. This chain's CDR3 is CASSSKAYEQYF. The CDR3 bases are TGTGCCAGCAGTTCCAAGGCCTACGAGCAGTACTTC.

This clone showed up just once. The chain has TRBV27 and TRBJ2-5; 7 bases are shared with TRBD2. Germline lookup yields CDR1 MNHEY and CDR2 SMNVEV (reference sequence). This CDR3 spans 12 amino acids. V lost 9 bases, J lost 5 bases, and 6 bases stayed unmatched. CDR3: CASRGAGETQYF. The CDR3 DNA sequence: TGTGCCAGTCGGGGAGCGGGGGAGACCCAGTACTTC.

A single count supports this clone. The V call is TRBV9, the J call TRBJ1-2; D ambiguous. Deletions cut 4 bases from V and 2 bases from J, with 18 bases between. Germline V gives CDR1 SGDLS, CDR2 YYNGEE. The CDR3 is 16 residues long. CDR3 sequence: CASSPFGPGSNYGYTF. CDR3 bases: TGTGCCAGCAGCCCCTTCGGCCCAGGTTCCAACTATGGCTACACCTTC.

This clone showed up just once. The CDR3, as DNA: TGCGCCAGCAGCCCCGGGGAGGGGGCTTCGCAGTTCTTC. It translates to CASSPGEGASQFF. The rearrangement uses TRBV5-1 and TRBJ2-1; D may correspond to TRBD1 or TRBD2 (7 bases each). The germline V and J ends were trimmed by 4 bases and 12 bases, with 17 bases remaining between them. Per germline, CDR1 SGHRS and CDR2 YFSETQ. The CDR3 is 13 residues long.

Only a few counts were recorded for this clone. The J gene is TRBJ1-5, the V gene TRBV19; maybe TRBD1 (6 bases). Germline V gene lookup returns CDR1 LNHDA and CDR2 SQIVND (reference sequence). This CDR3 is 13 amino acids long. Trimming stripped 5 bases from V and 7 bases from J, with 12 bases between. The CDR3 is CASSEAGDQPQHF. The CDR3 coding sequence is TGTGCCAGTAGTGAGGCAGGGGACCAGCCCCAGCATTTT.

The chain carries TRBV6-6 and TRBJ1-3; no reliable D call. The CDR3 totals 15 residues. V lost 7 bases and J lost 4, with 17 bases in between. CDR1 MNHNY and CDR2 SVGAGI come from the germline V gene (reference sequence). The CDR3 bases are TGTGCCAGCACCCTTACCACGGGGAGAGGAAACACCATATATTTT. Translating it yields CASTLTTGRGNTIYF.

The CDR3 spells CASRLVRGPLTDTQYF. CDR3 coding DNA: TGTGCCAGCCGATTGGTGAGGGGTCCTCTCACAGATACGCAGTATTTT. V gene TRBV27 combines with J gene TRBJ2-3; the D call may be TRBD1 or TRBD2 (5 bases each). Per germline, CDR1 MNHEY and CDR2 SMNVEV (reference sequence). The CDR3 is 16 amino acids. The ends were cut back, 8 bases at V and 2 bases at J, with 20 bases in the middle.

This clone was found once. The chain recombines TRBV2 with TRBJ1-2; D is possibly TRBD1 (6 bases). This CDR3 contains 15 residues. Germline CDR1 SNHLY, CDR2 FYNNEI. Trimming stripped 2 bases from V and 4 bases from J, with 14 bases between. The CDR3, as DNA: TGTGCCAGCAGTGAACCCCGGGGGCTAAGCTATGGCTACACCTTC. This sequence encodes CASSEPRGLSYGYTF.

This chain links TRBV11-2 with TRBJ1-4; a possible D gene is TRBD1 (6 bases). CDR3 length: 14 residues. V shed 5 bases and J shed 8 bases, with 15 bases lying between them. CDR1 and CDR2 (germline): SGHAT, FQNNGV. The CDR3 is CASSQNPGEEKLFF. The CDR3 DNA reads as TGTGCCAGCAGCCAAAACCCAGGGGAGGAAAAACTGTTTTTT.

Here the CDR3 DNA reads TGTGCCAGCAGCGTAGGACACGAGCAGTACTTC. Amino acid sequence: CASSVGHEQYF. The genes are TRBV9 and TRBJ2-7; D uncertain. Germline assignment: CDR1 SGDLS and CDR2 YYNGEE. The CDR3 runs 11 residues. V was trimmed by 0 bases and J by 5 bases, leaving 3 bases between them.

This rearrangement joins TRBV19 to TRBJ2-7, with D possibly being TRBD2 (6 bases). Germline V gene sequence: CDR1 LNHDA, CDR2 SQIVND (reference sequence). Trimming stripped 4 bases from V and 7 bases from J, with 20 bases between. This CDR3 contains 15 residues. The CDR3 spells CASSTRDSRAEEQYF. As DNA, the CDR3 is TGTGCCAGTAGTACAAGGGACTCCCGGGCCGAAGAGCAGTACTTC.

This clone was detected only once. CDR3 sequence (DNA): TGCGCCAGCAGCCAAGGTAATCAGCCCCAGCATTTT. Translation: CASSQGNQPQHF. V and J are TRBV4-1 and TRBJ1-5, with D unclear. Per the germline V gene, CDR1 is MGHRA and CDR2 is YSYEKL. This CDR3 has 12 residues. The V gene lost 1 base and the J gene lost 4 bases, with 2 bases spanning the gap.

V usage is TRBV5-4 and J usage is TRBJ2-2; 7 positions match TRBD2. The germline V gene encodes CDR1 SGHNT and CDR2 YYREEE (reference sequence). The V gene end was trimmed by 5 bases and the J gene end by 6 bases; junction bases not matched to a gene: 13. This CDR3 is 16 amino acids long. CDR3 nucleotides: TGTGCCAGCAGTGCCACTGGGGGAGGGCCGCCCGGGGAGCTGTTTTTT. It yields the protein CASSATGGGPPGELFF.

This clone was seen just once. The chain combines TRBV5-8 with TRBJ1-1; TRBD1 is a possible D gene (5 bases). CDR1 is SGHTS and CDR2 is YDEGEE in the germline V gene. The germline V and J ends were trimmed by 1 base and 2 bases, with 15 bases remaining between them. This CDR3 is 16 amino acids long. CDR3 coding DNA: TGTGCCAGCAGCTTGTTTAGGGGCACCTCTAACACTGAAGCTTTCTTT. Encoded protein: CASSLFRGTSNTEAFF.

This chain connects TRBV9 to TRBJ1-1; no firm D call. V lost 1 base to trimming and J lost 2 bases, with 6 bases between them. This CDR3 spans 13 amino acids. Germline V lookup: CDR1 SGDLS, CDR2 YYNGEE. CDR3 DNA: TGTGCCAGCAGCGTACAAGAAAACACTGAAGCTTTCTTT. Its protein is CASSVQENTEAFF.

For the CDR3, the DNA is TGTGCCAGCAGCTTGATCGAGGGCGACGAGCAGTACTTC. Translated: CASSLIEGDEQYF. The V gene is TRBV5-6, the J gene TRBJ2-7; weak D call: TRBD2 (5 bases). The CDR3 loop spans 13 amino acids. The germline V gene has CDR1 SGHDT and CDR2 YYEEEE. Trimming removed 1 base at V and 5 bases at J, with 10 bases between. The full variable domain, completed using reference TRBV5-6 and TRBJ2-7, is DAGVTQSPTHLIKTRGQQVTLRCSPKSGHDTVSWYQQALGQGPQFIFQYYEEEERQRGNFPDRFSGHQFPNYSSELNVNALLLGDSALYLCASSLIEGDEQYFGPGTRLTVT.